This T cell receptor (beta chain) appears in the sequencing data of a study of blood T cells in healthy people across ages. Through a sample-barcoded 5' primer and a J-beta primer mix, a second PCR was run for roughly 7 to 11 cycles. Template switching added a 12-random-nucleotide identifier to every cDNA molecule. Every individual sample yielded 3 million or more paired-end reads (each containing CDR3). TCRdb re-called the 5' RACE reads through MiXCR, storing one row per CDR3 protein. The sample lists fewer than 2,000,000 distinct CDR3 sequences; around 40% were seen once. The table lists this clonotype with a few counts. Its antigen is not known. Whole-study results and caveats: From one million sequenced T cells, diversity estimates were lower bounds. Unknown donor CMV status possibly confounded expanded clonotype changes.

CDR1 is SGHTA, CDR2 FQGNSA, per germline. There are 13 residues in the CDR3. Trimming removed 5 bases from V and 2 bases from J, with 9 bases in between. The sequenced sample was blood. The TCR originated in a human donor in good health. V is TRBV7-2 and J is TRBJ2-5; no clear D gene. This CDR3 is CASSIGRQETQYF. CDR3 coding DNA: TGTGCCAGCAGCATCGGGCGGCAAGAGACCCAGTACTTC.